Below, 23 T cell receptor beta chains from the same sample are listed, as sequenced in a study of T cell responses to AZD1222 COVID-19 vaccine. This table comes from immunoSEQ multiplex PCR, and its TCRdb copy is limited to in-frame clones, with some not included. Of 120,000 or so clones in the sample, about 90% were seen once. The material was peripheral blood, obtained on day 0 of AZD1222 vaccination. The receptor source for this set is an adult in good health.

CDR3 residues: CATSDFGQGNSYEQYF. CDR3 sequence (DNA): TGTGCCACCAGTGATTTCGGACAGGGCAACTCCTACGAGCAGTACTTC. The chain couples TRBV24-1 to TRBJ2-7; 8 nucleotides line up with TRBD1. Germline values: CDR1 KGHDR, CDR2 SFDVKD. The J segment lost 0 bases and the V segment lost 1 base, leaving 4 bases of the junction unmatched. This CDR3 is built from 16 residues.

CDR3 sequence: CASSQDGQHYEQYF. The CDR3 DNA is TGTGCCAGCAGCCAAGATGGGCAGCACTACGAGCAGTACTTC. V usage is TRBV3-1 (or the pseudogene TRBV3-2) and J usage is TRBJ2-7, with D hard to call. This CDR3 is built from 14 residues. CDR1 is LGHDT, CDR2 YNNKEL, per germline (reference sequence). Deletions cut 0 bases from V and 3 bases from J, with 9 bases between.

The chain combines TRBV14 with TRBJ1-1; a possible D gene is TRBD1 (5 bases). V was trimmed by 4 bases and J by 10 bases, leaving 22 bases between them. The CDR3 runs to 15 residues. Germline lookup yields CDR1 SGHDN and CDR2 FVKESK. The chain's CDR3 is CASSPGDHRTRGAFF. The CDR3 DNA reads TGTGCCAGCAGCCCGGGGGACCACCGCACGCGGGGAGCTTTCTTT.

The J gene is TRBJ2-5, the V gene TRBV24-1, with no clear D. Deletions cut 1 base from V and 0 bases from J, with 2 bases between. This CDR3 region has 13 residues. The germline V gene has CDR1 KGHDR and CDR2 SFDVKD. The CDR3 DNA reads TGTGCCACCAGTGATTTCCACCAAGAGACCCAGTACTTC. This encodes CATSDFHQETQYF.

The count of this clone is one. This chain uses TRBV6-5 with TRBJ1-1, with 11 bases lining up with TRBD1. Unmatched junction bases numbered 0, after V lost 2 bases and J lost 4 bases. The CDR3 consists of 14 residues. Germline V gene lookup returns CDR1 MNHEY and CDR2 SVGAGI. The CDR3, as DNA: TGTGCCAGCAGTTACGGACAGGGGGCCACTGAAGCTTTCTTT. Encoded protein: CASSYGQGATEAFF.

The V call is TRBV5-4, the J call TRBJ1-1; no reliable D call. The CDR3 contains 14 residues. Trimming removed 4 bases from V and 0 bases from J, with 10 bases in between. Germline V gene data show CDR1 as SGHNT and CDR2 as YYREEE (reference sequence). The CDR3 reads CASSTEPMNTEAFF. CDR3 coding DNA: TGTGCCAGCAGCACAGAACCGATGAACACTGAAGCTTTCTTT. The whole variable domain, filled in from reference TRBV5-4 and TRBJ1-1, reads ETGVTQSPTHLIKTRGQQVTLRCSSQSGHNTVSWYQQALGQGPQFIFQYYREEENGRGNFPPRFSGLQFPNYSSELNVNALELDDSALYLCASSTEPMNTEAFFGQGTRLTVV.

The chain is built from TRBV9 and TRBJ2-7, with D unclear. The germline CDR1 and CDR2 sequences are SGDLS and YYNGEE. Trimming removed 5 bases at V and 1 base at J, with 16 bases between. This CDR3 has 15 amino acids. The CDR3 DNA reads as TGTGCCAGCAGTCGTGAGAGTAAGGCTTCCTACGAGCAGTACTTC. Its translation: CASSRESKASYEQYF.

This rearrangement joins TRBV7-9 to TRBJ2-2, with 8 bases fitting TRBD2. CDR1 is SEHNR and CDR2 is FQNEAQ in the germline V gene (reference sequence). The CDR3 extends over 17 amino acids. V lost 5 bases to trimming and J lost 0 bases; unmatched junction nucleotides: 8. Here the CDR3 reads CASSLAGGTTNTGELFF. The CDR3 nucleotides read TGTGCCAGCAGCCTTGCGGGGGGAACTACGAACACCGGGGAGCTGTTTTTT.

The chain's CDR3 is CASRSNTEAFF. CDR3 in DNA: TGTGCCAGCAGGTCTAACACTGAAGCTTTCTTT. The V gene is TRBV27, the J gene TRBJ1-1; no firm D call. This CDR3 comprises 11 residues. Germline V lookup: CDR1 MNHEY, CDR2 SMNVEV (reference sequence). V was trimmed by 6 bases and J by 2 bases, leaving 4 bases between them.

This chain joins TRBV27 and TRBJ1-5; a weak D match, TRBD1 (5 bases). The V and J ends lost 5 bases and 5 bases respectively, with 28 bases between them. This CDR3 is built from 19 residues. CDR1 MNHEY and CDR2 SMNVEV come from the germline V gene (reference sequence). CDR3 in DNA: TGTGCCAGCAGTACTTATGGGCATGGGGGGACCTACAATGATCAGCCCCAGCATTTT. It encodes CASSTYGHGGTYNDQPQHF.

The rearrangement links TRBV5-1 to TRBJ1-6; D gene uncertain. With 1 base removed from V and 7 bases from J, the gap between germline ends came to 12 bases. This CDR3 has 15 residues. Germline CDR1 is SGHRS and CDR2 is YFSETQ. The CDR3 loop is CASSLSLGGNSPLHF. The CDR3 nucleotides are TGCGCCAGCAGCTTGAGTCTAGGAGGCAATTCACCCCTCCACTTT.

The chain carries TRBV18 and TRBJ1-5; no definite D call. Looked up from germline, CDR1 is KGHSH and CDR2 is LQKENI. V lost 4 bases and J lost 4, with 8 bases in between. This CDR3 has 13 residues. CDR3 nucleotide sequence: TGTGCCAGCTCACAGGGAGGTAATCAGCCCCAGCATTTT. The encoded protein is CASSQGGNQPQHF.

This clone was detected only a few times. The genes are TRBV7-2 and TRBJ2-7; D is undetermined. The CDR3 is 14 amino acids. The germline V gene has CDR1 SGHTA and CDR2 FQGNSA. The V end lost 1 base, the J end lost 0 bases, and 7 bases lay between the germline ends. CDR3 residues: CASSLDGGSYEQYF. The CDR3 nucleotides read TGTGCCAGCAGCTTAGACGGCGGCTCCTACGAGCAGTACTTC.

The chain combines TRBV4-1 with TRBJ2-1, with a weak D call TRBD1 (6 bases). V lost 1 base to trimming and J lost 4 bases, with 17 bases between them. Germline V gene sequence: CDR1 MGHRA, CDR2 YSYEKL. The CDR3 sequence is 17 residues long. For the CDR3, the DNA is TGCGCCAGCAGCCAAGGACCGGGACACTACTCTTACAATGAGCAGTTCTTC. Translated, it gives CASSQGPGHYSYNEQFF.

A single count supports this clone. V usage is TRBV7-9 and J usage is TRBJ1-1; D call uncertain. This CDR3 comprises 17 residues. The V and J ends lost 0 bases and 3 bases respectively, with 17 bases between them. Germline lookup yields CDR1 SEHNR and CDR2 FQNEAQ (reference sequence). The CDR3 here is CASSLAVFQERDTEAFF. CDR3 nucleotide sequence: TGTGCCAGCAGCTTAGCGGTTTTCCAAGAAAGGGACACTGAAGCTTTCTTT. The whole variable domain, remainder taken from reference TRBV7-9 and TRBJ1-1, is DTGVSQNPRHKITKRGQNVTFRCDPISEHNRLYWYRQTLGQGPEFLTYFQNEAQLEKSRLLSDRFSAERPKGSFSTLEIQRTEQGDSAMYLCASSLAVFQERDTEAFFGQGTRLTVV.

This clone was seen only once. The chain has TRBV9 and TRBJ2-7; D remains ambiguous. This CDR3 comprises 14 residues. Germline V gene sequence: CDR1 SGDLS, CDR2 YYNGEE. Trimming stripped 3 bases from V and 4 bases from J, with 14 bases between. The CDR3 DNA is TGTGCCAGCAGCGCTGGGGATGTGGGGTACGAGCAGTACTTC. Amino acids: CASSAGDVGYEQYF.

The rearrangement links TRBV5-1 to TRBJ2-2, with D perhaps TRBD1 or TRBD2 (5 bases each). Germline V lookup: CDR1 SGHRS, CDR2 YFSETQ. This CDR3 is 15 amino acids long. The V end lost 0 bases, the J end lost 4 bases, and 10 bases lay between the germline ends. Written as DNA, the CDR3 is TGCGCCAGCAGCTTGGAAGGGGCGGGCACCGGGGAGCTGTTTTTT. It is translated as CASSLEGAGTGELFF.

The rearrangement joins TRBV6-5 to TRBJ2-7, with D perhaps being TRBD1 or TRBD2 (5 bases each). Trimming cost V 10 bases and J 2 bases, with 15 bases left between them. Germline assignment: CDR1 MNHEY and CDR2 SVGAGI. The CDR3 loop spans 13 amino acids. For the CDR3, the DNA is TGTGCCACCAGGGACGGAGATACCTACGAGCAGTACTTC. As protein: CATRDGDTYEQYF.

The count of this clone is one. V is TRBV5-1 and J is TRBJ2-7; TRBD2 is a possible D gene (6 bases). The CDR3 contains 17 residues. Trimming cost V 2 bases and J 3 bases, with 21 bases left between them. Germline V gene lookup returns CDR1 SGHRS and CDR2 YFSETQ. DNA of the CDR3: TGCGCCAGCAGCTTCAGGCCGTCGGGGGAGTTAAACTACGAGCAGTACTTC. This encodes CASSFRPSGELNYEQYF. The complete variable domain, with remaining parts taken from reference TRBV5-1 and TRBJ2-7, reads KAGVTQTPRYLIKTRGQQVTLSCSPISGHRSVSWYQQTPGQGLQFLFEYFSETQRNKGNFPGRFSGRQFSNSRSEMNVSTLELGDSALYLCASSFRPSGELNYEQYFGPGTRLTVT.

This chain connects TRBV30 to TRBJ2-1; 8 bases fit TRBD2. V shed 0 bases and J 5 bases; nucleotides not matched to a gene: 3. Germline V gene sequence: CDR1 GTSNPN, CDR2 SVGIG (reference sequence). The CDR3 sequence is 14 residues long. The CDR3 DNA sequence: TGTGCCTGGAGTGTTAGCGGGACCCACAATGAGCAGTTCTTC. Its protein is CAWSVSGTHNEQFF.

The gene calls are TRBV27 and TRBJ2-7; 7 bases match TRBD1. This CDR3 spans 13 amino acids. V dropped 5 bases and J dropped 0; count of bases not matched to a gene: 1. Germline V gene data show CDR1 as MNHEY and CDR2 as SMNVEV (reference sequence). In DNA, the CDR3 is TGTGCCAGCAGTCGGGACAGCTCCTACGAGCAGTACTTC. Its translation is CASSRDSSYEQYF.

The rearrangement uses TRBV5-8 and TRBJ1-6; D is ambiguous. The CDR3 is 19 residues long. V was cut by 2 bases and J by 6 bases, with 24 bases left in between. Germline V gene lookup returns CDR1 SGHTS and CDR2 YDEGEE. For the CDR3, the DNA is TGTGCCAGCAGCTTTATGTACAATGCCCTCCCAGAAGTTAATTCACCCCTCCACTTT. Residues: CASSFMYNALPEVNSPLHF. Full variable domain (outside the CDR3, taken from reference TRBV5-8 and TRBJ1-6): EAGVTQSPTHLIKTRGQQATLRCSPISGHTSVYWYQQALGLGLQFLLWYDEGEERNRGNFPPRFSGRQFPNYSSELNVNALELEDSALYLCASSFMYNALPEVNSPLHFGNGTRLTVT.

In its sample, this clone was seen once. The chain links TRBV24-1 to TRBJ1-1, with D possibly being TRBD1 (5 bases). Looked up from germline, CDR1 is KGHDR and CDR2 is SFDVKD. Trimming cost V 6 bases and J 5 bases, with 12 bases left between them. CDR3 size: 13 residues. CDR3: CATSRRWGTEAFF. Here the CDR3 DNA reads TGTGCCACCAGTAGGCGTTGGGGGACTGAAGCTTTCTTT.